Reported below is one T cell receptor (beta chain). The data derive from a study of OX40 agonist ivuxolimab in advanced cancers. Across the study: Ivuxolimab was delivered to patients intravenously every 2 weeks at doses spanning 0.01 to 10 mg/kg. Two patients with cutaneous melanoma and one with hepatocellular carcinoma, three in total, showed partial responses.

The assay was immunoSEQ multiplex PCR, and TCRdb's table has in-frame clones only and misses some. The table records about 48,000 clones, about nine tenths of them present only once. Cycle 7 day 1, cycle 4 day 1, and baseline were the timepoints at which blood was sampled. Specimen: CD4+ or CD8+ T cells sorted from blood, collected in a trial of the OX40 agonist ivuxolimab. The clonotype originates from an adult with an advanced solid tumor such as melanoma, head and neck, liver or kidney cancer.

The CDR3 loop reads CASSPTGYSNQPQHF. CDR3 coding DNA: TGTGCCAGCAGTCCGACGGGGTATAGCAATCAGCCCCAGCATTTT. The chain links TRBV27 to TRBJ1-5; D remains ambiguous. The V and J ends lost 5 bases and 0 bases respectively, with 11 bases between them. The CDR3 totals 15 residues. Germline V gives CDR1 MNHEY, CDR2 SMNVEV (reference sequence).